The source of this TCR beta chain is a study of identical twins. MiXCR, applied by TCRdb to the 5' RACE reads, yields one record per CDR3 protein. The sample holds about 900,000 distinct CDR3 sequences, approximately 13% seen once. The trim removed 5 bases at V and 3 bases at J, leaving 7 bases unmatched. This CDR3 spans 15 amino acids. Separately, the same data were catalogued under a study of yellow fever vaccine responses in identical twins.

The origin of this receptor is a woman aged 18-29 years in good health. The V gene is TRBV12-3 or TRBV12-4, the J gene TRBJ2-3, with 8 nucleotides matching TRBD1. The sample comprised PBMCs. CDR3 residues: CASSDRGIRTDTQYF. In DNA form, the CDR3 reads TGTGCCAGCAGTGACAGGGGAATTCGAACAGATACGCAGTATTTT.